This T cell receptor beta chain is from a study of T cell responses to AZD1222 COVID-19 vaccine. Whole-study findings and limits: The peak T cell response came first, and repertoires were sampled only after it. A mostly white British donor set with more females was recruited, and clonal diversity was possibly underestimated.

Method: immunoSEQ multiplex PCR; TCRdb's copy keeps in-frame clones and lacks some. The sample shows 130,000 or so clones, roughly nine tenths of them seen only once. This CDR3 is built from 15 residues. V lost 8 bases and J lost 2; bases outside the gene matches: 6. Germline V gives CDR1 SNHLY, CDR2 FYNNEI. Concerning this clone: Its target is unknown.

The chain couples TRBV2 to TRBJ2-3, with 11 nucleotides matching TRBD1. The source material was peripheral blood, sampled 28 days after the second dose of the MenACWY control vaccine. The origin of this receptor is an adult who received the MenACWY meningococcal vaccine as a control. CDR3: CASLVDRGHTDTQYF. CDR3 sequence (DNA): TGTGCCAGCCTCGTGGACAGGGGGCACACAGATACGCAGTATTTT.